What follows is one TCR beta chain and its context. This CDR3 is 19 amino acids long. Per germline, CDR1 SEHNR and CDR2 FQNEAQ (reference sequence). After removal of 4 bases from V and 1 base from J, the junction contained 15 bases not matched to a gene. This entry comes from a study of cytomegalovirus exposure and HLA in healthy donors. Clones were sequenced by immunoSEQ multiplex PCR, and TCRdb holds only the in-frame ones, with some missing. The data hold about 120,000 clones, with about 91% observed a single time. This sequence joins TRBV7-9 and TRBJ2-7; 11 bases line up with TRBD2. What was sequenced was PBMCs. The TCR was taken from a man aged 18-30 years in good health and CMV-seronegative. The CDR3 is CASSSQLAGAKSVSYEQYF. The CDR3 region has the DNA TGTGCCAGCAGCTCTCAACTAGCGGGGGCCAAAAGCGTGTCCTACGAGCAGTACTTC.